The table lists the clone carrying this T cell receptor (beta chain) with a count of one. V dropped 3 bases and J dropped 3 bases, with 14 bases sitting between them. Per the germline V gene, CDR1 is SGHVS and CDR2 is FQNEAQ. This CDR3 has 15 amino acids. The entry originates in a study of blood T cell repertoires in COVID-19. As for the study in general: PBMCs, B-cell-depleted T cells, or T cells were the source of the cDNA or gDNA that made up the material.

Sequencing was performed with immunoSEQ multiplex PCR; in TCRdb, only in-frame clones are kept and a portion is missing. The sample has 310,000 or so clones, around 84% seen once. J is TRBJ2-5 and V is TRBV7-8, with D possibly TRBD1 on 6 matching bases. This receptor was taken from a woman younger than 35 who had recovered from COVID-19. Sequenced sample: PBMCs or T cells enriched from blood (not recorded which). This CDR3 is CASSFAVTGKETQYF. The CDR3 DNA sequence: TGTGCCAGCAGCTTTGCAGTCACAGGGAAAGAGACCCAGTACTTC.